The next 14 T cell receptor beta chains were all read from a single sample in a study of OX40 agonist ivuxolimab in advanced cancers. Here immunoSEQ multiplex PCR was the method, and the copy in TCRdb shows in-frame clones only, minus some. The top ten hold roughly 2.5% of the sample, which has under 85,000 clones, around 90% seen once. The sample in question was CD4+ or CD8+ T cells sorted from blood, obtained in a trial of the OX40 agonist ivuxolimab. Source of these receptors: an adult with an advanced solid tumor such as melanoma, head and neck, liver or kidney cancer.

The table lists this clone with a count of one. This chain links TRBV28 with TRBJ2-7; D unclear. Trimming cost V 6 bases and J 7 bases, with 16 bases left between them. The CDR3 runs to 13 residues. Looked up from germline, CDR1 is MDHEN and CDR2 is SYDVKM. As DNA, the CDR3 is TGTGCCAGCAGCCCCCCCCATGGGTCGGAGCAGTACTTC. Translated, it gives CASSPPHGSEQYF.

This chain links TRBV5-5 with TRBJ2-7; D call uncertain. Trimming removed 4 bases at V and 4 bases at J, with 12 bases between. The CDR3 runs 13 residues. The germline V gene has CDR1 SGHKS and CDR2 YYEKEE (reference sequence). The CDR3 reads CASSAPPVYEQYF. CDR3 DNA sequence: TGTGCCAGCAGCGCTCCCCCGGTATACGAGCAGTACTTC.

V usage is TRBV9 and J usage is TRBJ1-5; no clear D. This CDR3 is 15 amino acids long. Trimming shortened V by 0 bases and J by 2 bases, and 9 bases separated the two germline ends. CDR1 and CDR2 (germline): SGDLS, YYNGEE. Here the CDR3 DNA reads TGTGCCAGCAGCGTAGGAGGGTCAGGCAATCAGCCCCAGCATTTT. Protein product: CASSVGGSGNQPQHF.

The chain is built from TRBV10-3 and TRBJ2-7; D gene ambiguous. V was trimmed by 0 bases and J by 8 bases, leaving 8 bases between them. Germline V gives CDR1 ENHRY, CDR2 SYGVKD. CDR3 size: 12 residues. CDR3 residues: CAISESLVQQYF. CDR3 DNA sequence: TGTGCCATCAGTGAGTCTTTGGTGCAGCAGTACTTC.

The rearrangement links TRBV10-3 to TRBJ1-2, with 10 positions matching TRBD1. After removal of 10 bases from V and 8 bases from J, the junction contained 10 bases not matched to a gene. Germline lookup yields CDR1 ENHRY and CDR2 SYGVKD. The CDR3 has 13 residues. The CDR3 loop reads CATAGTGEDGYTF. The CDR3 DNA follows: TGTGCCACCGCGGGGACAGGGGAGGACGGCTACACCTTC.

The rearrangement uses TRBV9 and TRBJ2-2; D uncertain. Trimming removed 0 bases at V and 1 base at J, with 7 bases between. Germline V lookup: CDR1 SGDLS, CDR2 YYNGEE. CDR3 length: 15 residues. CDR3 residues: CASSVGLKNTGELFF. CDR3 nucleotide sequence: TGTGCCAGCAGCGTAGGCCTGAAGAACACCGGGGAGCTGTTTTTT.

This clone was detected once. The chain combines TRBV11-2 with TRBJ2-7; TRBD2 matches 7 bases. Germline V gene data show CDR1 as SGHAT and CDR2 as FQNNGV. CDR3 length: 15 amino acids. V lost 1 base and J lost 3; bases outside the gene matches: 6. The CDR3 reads CASSLVGGSVYEQYF. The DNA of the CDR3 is TGTGCCAGCAGCTTAGTCGGGGGGTCCGTCTACGAGCAGTACTTC.

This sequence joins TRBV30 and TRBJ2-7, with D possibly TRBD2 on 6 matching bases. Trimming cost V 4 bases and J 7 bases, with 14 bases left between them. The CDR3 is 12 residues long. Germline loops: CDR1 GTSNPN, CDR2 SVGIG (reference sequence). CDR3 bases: TGTGCCTGGAATTCGGGTGCGGGGGAGCAGTACTTC. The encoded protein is CAWNSGAGEQYF.

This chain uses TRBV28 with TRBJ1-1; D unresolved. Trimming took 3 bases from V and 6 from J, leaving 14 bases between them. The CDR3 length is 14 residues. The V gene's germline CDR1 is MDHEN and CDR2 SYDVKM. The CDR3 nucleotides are TGTGCCAGCAGTTTCGGGGAGAAGTGGGCTGAAGCTTTCTTT. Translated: CASSFGEKWAEAFF.

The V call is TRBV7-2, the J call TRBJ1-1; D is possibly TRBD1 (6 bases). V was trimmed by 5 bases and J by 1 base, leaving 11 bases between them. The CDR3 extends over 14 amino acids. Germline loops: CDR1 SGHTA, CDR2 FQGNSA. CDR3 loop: CASSPSGANTEAFF. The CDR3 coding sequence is TGTGCCAGCAGCCCCTCAGGGGCGAACACTGAAGCTTTCTTT.

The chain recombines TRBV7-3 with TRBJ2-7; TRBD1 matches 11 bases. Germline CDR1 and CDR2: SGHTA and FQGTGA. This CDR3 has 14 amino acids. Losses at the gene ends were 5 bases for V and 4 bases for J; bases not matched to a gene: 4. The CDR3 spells CASSRTGGVYEQYF. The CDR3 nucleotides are TGTGCCAGCAGCCGGACAGGGGGCGTTTACGAGCAGTACTTC.

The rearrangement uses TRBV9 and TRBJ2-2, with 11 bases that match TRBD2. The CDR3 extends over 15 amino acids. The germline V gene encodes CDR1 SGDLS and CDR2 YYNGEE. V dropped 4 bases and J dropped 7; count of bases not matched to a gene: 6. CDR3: CASSFSGGASGELFF. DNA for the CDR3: TGTGCCAGCAGCTTTAGCGGGGGGGCAAGCGGGGAGCTGTTTTTT.

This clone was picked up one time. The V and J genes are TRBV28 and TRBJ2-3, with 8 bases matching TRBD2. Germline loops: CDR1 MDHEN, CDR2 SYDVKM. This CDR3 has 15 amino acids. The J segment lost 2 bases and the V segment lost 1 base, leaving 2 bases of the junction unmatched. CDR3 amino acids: CASSLFGGDTDTQYF. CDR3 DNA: TGTGCCAGCAGTTTATTCGGGGGGGACACAGATACGCAGTATTTT.

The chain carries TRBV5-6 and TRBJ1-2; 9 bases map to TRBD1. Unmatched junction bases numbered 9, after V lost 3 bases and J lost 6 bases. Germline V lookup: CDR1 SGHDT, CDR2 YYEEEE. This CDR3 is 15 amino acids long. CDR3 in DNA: TGTGCCAGCAGCTCTCTTAACAGGGGGCGCAATGGCTACACCTTC. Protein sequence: CASSSLNRGRNGYTF. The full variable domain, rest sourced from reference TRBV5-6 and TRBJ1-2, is DAGVTQSPTHLIKTRGQQVTLRCSPKSGHDTVSWYQQALGQGPQFIFQYYEEEERQRGNFPDRFSGHQFPNYSSELNVNALLLGDSALYLCASSSLNRGRNGYTFGSGTRLTVV.